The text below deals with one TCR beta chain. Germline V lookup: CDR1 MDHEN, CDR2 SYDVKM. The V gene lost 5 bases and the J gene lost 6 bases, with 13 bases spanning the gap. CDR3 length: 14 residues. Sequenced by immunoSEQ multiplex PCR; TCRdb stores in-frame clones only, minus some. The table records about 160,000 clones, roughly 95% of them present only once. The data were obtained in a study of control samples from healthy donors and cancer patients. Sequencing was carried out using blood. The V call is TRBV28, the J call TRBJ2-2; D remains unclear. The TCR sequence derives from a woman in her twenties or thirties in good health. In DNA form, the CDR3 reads TGTGCCAGCAGTCCTACCGATAAGGCCGGGGAGCTGTTTTTT. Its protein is CASSPTDKAGELFF.